This T cell receptor (beta chain) was sequenced during a study of tumor-infiltrating lymphocytes in primary liver carcinoma. This clonotype was recorded at least ten times. From about 19-30 mg of unsorted bulk tissue, DNA and RNA were co-extracted together. A primer in the constant region served to generate TCR beta cDNA from about 470 ng of total RNA. Sequencing libraries for TCR beta derived from three nested multiplex PCR rounds that used slightly modified ARM-PCR. Investigators reported that the first two PCR rounds, at 10 to 11 cycles each, used TRBV1-TRBV30 forward primers with a C-beta reverse primer. TCRdb independently ran MiXCR on the multiplex PCR reads; one entry per CDR3 protein. This sample has 40,000 to 55,000 distinct CDR3 sequences, with approximately 70% found just once. V shed 0 bases and J 4 bases; nucleotides not matched to a gene: 3. CDR3 length: 14 amino acids. CDR1 is GTSNPN and CDR2 is SVGIG in the germline V gene (reference sequence).

The source material was liver tumor tissue from sampling region 5. Subset indicated: tumor region T5, tumor centre. The sequence came from a man between 35 and 55 years old with primary liver carcinoma and hepatitis B virus infection. J is TRBJ2-5 and V is TRBV30; TRBD2 aligns across 9 bases. The chain's CDR3 is CAWSVAGGGETQYF. CDR3 in DNA: TGTGCCTGGAGTGTAGCGGGAGGAGGAGAGACCCAGTACTTC.